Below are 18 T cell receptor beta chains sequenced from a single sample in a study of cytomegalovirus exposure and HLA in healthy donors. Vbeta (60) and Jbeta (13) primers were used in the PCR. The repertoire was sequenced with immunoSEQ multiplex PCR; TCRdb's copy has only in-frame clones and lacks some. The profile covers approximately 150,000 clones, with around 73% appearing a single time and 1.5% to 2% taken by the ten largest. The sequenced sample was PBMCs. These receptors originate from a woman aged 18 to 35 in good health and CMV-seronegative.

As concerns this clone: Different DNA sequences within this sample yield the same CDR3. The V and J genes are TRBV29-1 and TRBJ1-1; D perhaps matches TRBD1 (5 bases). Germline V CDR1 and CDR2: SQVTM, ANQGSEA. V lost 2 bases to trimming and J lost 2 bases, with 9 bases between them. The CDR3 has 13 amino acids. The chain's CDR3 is CSVEKGLNTEAFF. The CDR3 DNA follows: TGCAGCGTTGAAAAGGGGCTCAACACTGAAGCTTTCTTT. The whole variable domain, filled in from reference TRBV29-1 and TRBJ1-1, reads SAVISQKPSRDICQRGTSLTIQCQVDSQVTMMFWYRQQPGQSLTLIATANQGSEATYESGFVIDKFPISRPNLTFSTLTVSNMSPEDSSIYLCSVEKGLNTEAFFGQGTRLTVV.

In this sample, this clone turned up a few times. CDR3 in DNA: TGTGCCAGCAGTGACAGGGGGACCGGGGAGCTGTTTTTT. The encoded protein is CASSDRGTGELFF. The V gene is TRBV6-4, the J gene TRBJ2-2, with D perhaps TRBD1 (6 bases). CDR3 length: 13 residues. V lost 2 bases and J lost 5, with 6 bases in between. Per germline, CDR1 MRHNA and CDR2 SNTAGT.

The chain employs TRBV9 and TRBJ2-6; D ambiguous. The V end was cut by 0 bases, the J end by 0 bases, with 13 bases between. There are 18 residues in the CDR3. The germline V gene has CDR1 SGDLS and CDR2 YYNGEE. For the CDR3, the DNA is TGTGCCAGCAGCGTAGATTTACGGGTGAGCTCTGGGGCCAACGTCCTGACTTTC. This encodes CASSVDLRVSSGANVLTF.

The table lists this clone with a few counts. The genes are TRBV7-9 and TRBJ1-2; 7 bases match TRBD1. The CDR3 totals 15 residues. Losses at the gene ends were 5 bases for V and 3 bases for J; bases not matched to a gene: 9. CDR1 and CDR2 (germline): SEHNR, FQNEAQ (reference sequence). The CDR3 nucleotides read TGTGCCAGCAGCCCCGGACAGGACCCACACTATGGCTACACCTTC. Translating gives CASSPGQDPHYGYTF. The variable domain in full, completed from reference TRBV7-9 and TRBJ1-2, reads DTGVSQNPRHKITKRGQNVTFRCDPISEHNRLYWYRQTLGQGPEFLTYFQNEAQLEKSRLLSDRFSAERPKGSFSTLEIQRTEQGDSAMYLCASSPGQDPHYGYTFGSGTRLTVV.

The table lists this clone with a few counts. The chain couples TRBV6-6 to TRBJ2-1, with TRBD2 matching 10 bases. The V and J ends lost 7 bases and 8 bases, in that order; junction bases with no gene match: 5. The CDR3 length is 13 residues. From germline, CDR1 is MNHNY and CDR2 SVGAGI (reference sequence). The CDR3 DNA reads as TGTGCCAGCATCCTAGCGGGAGATCATGAGCAGTTCTTC. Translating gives CASILAGDHEQFF.

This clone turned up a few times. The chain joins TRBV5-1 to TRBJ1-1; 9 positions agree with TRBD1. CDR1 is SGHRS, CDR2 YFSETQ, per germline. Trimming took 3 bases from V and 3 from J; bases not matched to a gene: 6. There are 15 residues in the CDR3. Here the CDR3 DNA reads TGCGCCAGCAGCTCCGGACAGGGGTGGGACACTGAAGCTTTCTTT. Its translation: CASSSGQGWDTEAFF.

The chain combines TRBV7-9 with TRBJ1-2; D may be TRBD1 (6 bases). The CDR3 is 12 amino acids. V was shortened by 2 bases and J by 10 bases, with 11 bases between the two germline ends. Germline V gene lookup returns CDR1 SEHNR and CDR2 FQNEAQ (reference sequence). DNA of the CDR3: TGTGCCAGCAGCTTAAGGGGGGGGCTCTACACCTTC. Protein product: CASSLRGGLYTF.

CDR3 sequence (DNA): TGTGCCAGCAGTTACTCATTACTCCCGAACACTGAAGCTTTCTTT. Translated, it gives CASSYSLLPNTEAFF. The chain joins TRBV6-5 to TRBJ1-1; no reliable D call. V was clipped by 0 bases and J by 1 base, with 9 bases between them. CDR3 length equals 15 residues. Germline V gene data show CDR1 as MNHEY and CDR2 as SVGAGI.

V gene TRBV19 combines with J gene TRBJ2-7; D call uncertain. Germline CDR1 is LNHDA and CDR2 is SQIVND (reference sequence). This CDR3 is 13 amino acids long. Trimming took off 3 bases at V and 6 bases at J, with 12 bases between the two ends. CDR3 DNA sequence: TGTGCCAGTAGTATTGTGCCAATGGGCGAGCAGTACGTC. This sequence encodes CASSIVPMGEQYV.

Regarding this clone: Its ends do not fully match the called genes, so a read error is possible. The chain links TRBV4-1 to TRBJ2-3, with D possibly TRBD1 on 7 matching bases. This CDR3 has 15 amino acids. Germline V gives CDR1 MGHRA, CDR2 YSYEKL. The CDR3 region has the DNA TGCGCCGGCAGCCCACAGGGGACTAGCACAGATACGCAGTATTTT. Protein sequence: CAGSPQGTSTDTQYF.

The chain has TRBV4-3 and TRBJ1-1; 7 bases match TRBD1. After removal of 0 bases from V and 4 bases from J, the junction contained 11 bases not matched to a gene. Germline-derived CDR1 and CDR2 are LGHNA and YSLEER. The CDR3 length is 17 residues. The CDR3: CASSQETSTGRSTEAFF. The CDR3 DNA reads TGCGCCAGCAGCCAAGAAACCTCGACAGGGAGGAGCACTGAAGCTTTCTTT.

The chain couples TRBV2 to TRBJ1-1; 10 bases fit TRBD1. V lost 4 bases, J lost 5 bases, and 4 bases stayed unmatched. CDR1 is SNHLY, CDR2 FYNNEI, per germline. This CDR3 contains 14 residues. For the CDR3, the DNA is TGTGCCAGCAGTGGGACAGGGGGACATACTGAAGCTTTCTTT. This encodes CASSGTGGHTEAFF. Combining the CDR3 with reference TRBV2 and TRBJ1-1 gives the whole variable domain EPEVTQTPSHQVTQMGQEVILRCVPISNHLYFYWYRQILGQKVEFLVSFYNNEISEKSEIFDDQFSVERPDGSNFTLKIRSTKLEDSAMYFCASSGTGGHTEAFFGQGTRLTVV.

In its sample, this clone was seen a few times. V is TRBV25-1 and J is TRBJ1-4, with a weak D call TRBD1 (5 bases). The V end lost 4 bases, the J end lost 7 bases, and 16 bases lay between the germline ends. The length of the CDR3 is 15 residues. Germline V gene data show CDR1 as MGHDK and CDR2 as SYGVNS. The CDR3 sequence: CASSGYRFRGEKLFF. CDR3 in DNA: TGTGCCAGCAGTGGCTACAGGTTTAGGGGTGAAAAACTGTTTTTT. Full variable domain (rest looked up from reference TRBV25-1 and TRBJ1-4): EADIYQTPRYLVIGTGKKITLECSQTMGHDKMYWYQQDPGMELHLIHYSYGVNSTEKGDLSSESTVSRIRTEHFPLTLESARPSHTSQYLCASSGYRFRGEKLFFGSGTQLSVL.

Written as DNA, the CDR3 is TGCGCCAGCAGCCAATTAGCGGGGGGACCGTCTGAGCAGTTCTTC. Its protein product is CASSQLAGGPSEQFF. This chain uses TRBV5-1 with TRBJ2-1; 10 nucleotides match TRBD2. Germline V gene sequence: CDR1 SGHRS, CDR2 YFSETQ. This CDR3 has 15 residues. With V trimmed by 4 bases and J by 9 bases, 10 bases remained unmatched.

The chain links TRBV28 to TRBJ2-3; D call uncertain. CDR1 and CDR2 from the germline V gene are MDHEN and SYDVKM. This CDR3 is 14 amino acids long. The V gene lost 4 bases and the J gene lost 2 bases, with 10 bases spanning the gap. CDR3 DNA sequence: TGTGCCAGCAGTTCAACAGAGACCACAGATACGCAGTATTTT. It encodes CASSSTETTDTQYF.

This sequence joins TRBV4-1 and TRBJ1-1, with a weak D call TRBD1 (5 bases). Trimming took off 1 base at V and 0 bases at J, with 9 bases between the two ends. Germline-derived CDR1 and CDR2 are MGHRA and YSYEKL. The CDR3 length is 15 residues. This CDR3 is CASSQVLGVNTEAFF. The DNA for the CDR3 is TGCGCCAGCAGCCAAGTGTTAGGGGTGAACACTGAAGCTTTCTTT.

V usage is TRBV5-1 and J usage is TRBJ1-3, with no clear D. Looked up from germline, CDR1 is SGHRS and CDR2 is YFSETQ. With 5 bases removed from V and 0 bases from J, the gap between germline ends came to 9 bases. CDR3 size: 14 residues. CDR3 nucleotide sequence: TGCGCCAGCAGTACCGGGAACTCTGGAAACACCATATATTTT. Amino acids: CASSTGNSGNTIYF.

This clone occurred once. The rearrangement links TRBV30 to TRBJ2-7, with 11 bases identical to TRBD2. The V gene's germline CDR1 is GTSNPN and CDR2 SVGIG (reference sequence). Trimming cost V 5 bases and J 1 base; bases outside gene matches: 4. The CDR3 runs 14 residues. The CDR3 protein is CAWSGTSGSYEQYV. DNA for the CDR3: TGTGCCTGGTCCGGGACTAGCGGATCCTACGAGCAGTACGTC.